These 23 T cell receptor beta chains were all obtained from the same sample, sequenced in a study of beta chain features in type 1 diabetes. Study-level findings and limits: The study found moderately but significantly shorter TCRB CDR3s in all four CD4+ subsets of Type 1 diabetes patients.

Expressed TCRB transcripts were sequenced after all isolated RNA was converted to cDNA. Sequencing was performed with immunoSEQ multiplex PCR; in TCRdb, only in-frame clones are kept and a portion is missing. The sample shows 280,000 or so clones, approximately 16% of them seen only once. These receptors are not linked to any known antigen. The specimen sequenced was naive CD4+ T cells from blood. All receptors derive from a man between 18 and 35 years old with type 1 diabetes.

This chain links TRBV9 with TRBJ2-3; 15 nucleotides match TRBD2. There are 20 residues in the CDR3. Germline V gene sequence: CDR1 SGDLS, CDR2 YYNGEE. Trimming at V came to 5 bases and at J to 2 bases, leaving 15 bases not matched to a gene. This CDR3 reads CASSTTQPGTSGRITDTQYF. In DNA form, the CDR3 reads TGTGCCAGCAGTACCACGCAGCCGGGGACTAGCGGGAGGATCACAGATACGCAGTATTTT.

Only a few counts were recorded for this clone. The rearrangement joins TRBV30 to TRBJ2-7; D might be TRBD1 (5 bases). Germline V gene data show CDR1 as GTSNPN and CDR2 as SVGIG (reference sequence). V shed 3 bases and J shed 0 bases, with 12 bases lying between them. The CDR3 runs to 14 residues. This chain's CDR3 is CAWRPAGYSYEQYF. Written as DNA, the CDR3 is TGTGCCTGGAGACCGGCAGGGTACTCCTACGAGCAGTACTTC. Based on the CDR3 plus reference TRBV30 and TRBJ2-7, the full variable domain is SQTIHQWPATLVQPVGSPLSLECTVEGTSNPNLYWYRQAAGRGLQLLFYSVGIGQISSEVPQNLSASRPQDRQFILSSKKLLLSDSGFYLCAWRPAGYSYEQYFGPGTRLTVT.

This clone was detected a few times. This sequence joins TRBV28 and TRBJ2-7; 10 bases map to TRBD1. CDR1 and CDR2 from the germline V gene are MDHEN and SYDVKM. The CDR3 extends over 15 amino acids. J lost 0 bases, V lost 6 bases, and 5 bases had no gene match. The CDR3 nucleotides are TGTGCCAGCAGCTTGGGACAGGGGAGCTCCTACGAGCAGTACTTC. Translated, it gives CASSLGQGSSYEQYF. The full variable domain, in which reference TRBV28 and TRBJ2-7 provide the parts outside the CDR3, is DVKVTQSSRYLVKRTGEKVFLECVQDMDHENMFWYRQDPGLGLRLIYFSYDVKMKEKGDIPEGYSVSREKKERFSLILESASTNQTSMYLCASSLGQGSSYEQYFGPGTRLTVT.

The DNA of the CDR3 is TGTGCCAGCATGGGCAGGGAATCCTACGAGCAGTACTTC. Translation: CASMGRESYEQYF. The chain joins TRBV6-5 to TRBJ2-7; a possible D gene is TRBD1 (5 bases). CDR1 and CDR2 from the germline V gene are MNHEY and SVGAGI. Trimming cost V 7 bases and J 1 base, with 11 bases left between them. The CDR3 is made up of 13 amino acids.

This clone was counted between two and nine times. The gene calls are TRBV6-5 and TRBJ1-5; the D gene is possibly TRBD1 (6 bases). Per the germline V gene, CDR1 is MNHEY and CDR2 is SVGAGI. The CDR3 totals 11 residues. Trimming stripped 6 bases from V and 6 bases from J, with 6 bases between. CDR3 sequence reads: CASSRGQPQHF. CDR3 DNA: TGTGCCAGCAGCAGGGGTCAGCCCCAGCATTTT.

This clone showed up just a few times. The chain employs TRBV7-2 and TRBJ2-3; 10 bases are shared with TRBD2. The CDR3 sequence is 14 residues long. Unmatched junction bases numbered 6, after V lost 9 bases and J lost 3 bases. In germline, CDR1 is SGHTA, CDR2 FQGNSA. The CDR3 loop reads CASSSGSGTDTQYF. The CDR3 bases are TGTGCCAGTTCTAGCGGGAGCGGTACAGATACGCAGTATTTT.

The CDR3 DNA reads TGTGCCAGCAGCCTTAGTCTAGCGGGGGCAGCTGAGCAGTTCTTC. Translation gives CASSLSLAGAAEQFF. The J gene is TRBJ2-1, the V gene TRBV9; 10 bases line up with TRBD2. Germline V CDR1 and CDR2: SGDLS, YYNGEE. Germline trimming cut 4 bases from V and 9 bases from J; bases unmatched to any gene: 10. This CDR3 region has 15 residues.

This clone was counted a few times. The rearrangement uses TRBV29-1 and TRBJ2-5, with D possibly TRBD2 on 5 matching bases. The germline gives CDR1 SQVTM, CDR2 ANQGSEA. The CDR3 is made up of 13 amino acids. The ends were cut back, 5 bases at V and 1 base at J, with 11 bases in the middle. The DNA of the CDR3 is TGCAGCGTTACATCTAGCCCCCAAGAGACCCAGTACTTC. Its protein is CSVTSSPQETQYF.

The chain employs TRBV6-1 and TRBJ1-5; the D is unclear. The CDR3 is 13 amino acids. The germline V and J ends were trimmed by 1 base and 5 bases, with 6 bases remaining between them. Germline assignment: CDR1 MNHNS and CDR2 SASEGT. CDR3: CASSEDGDQPQHF. The CDR3 DNA reads TGTGCCAGCAGTGAAGACGGGGATCAGCCCCAGCATTTT.

The chain is built from TRBV19 and TRBJ2-2; TRBD2 might be the D (5 bases). The CDR3 extends over 15 amino acids. Looked up from germline, CDR1 is LNHDA and CDR2 is SQIVND (reference sequence). V lost 5 bases and J 4 bases, leaving 14 bases between the germline ends. The CDR3 DNA sequence: TGTGCCAGTAGTGCCCAGGACGGAGGCACCGGGGAGCTGTTTTTT. It is translated as CASSAQDGGTGELFF.

This chain joins TRBV19 and TRBJ2-7; 11 bases are a match to TRBD1. Germline CDR1 is LNHDA and CDR2 is SQIVND (reference sequence). J was trimmed by 3 bases and V by 4 bases; bases with no gene match: 2. The CDR3 is made up of 14 amino acids. CDR3 sequence (DNA): TGTGCCAGTAGTAAAGGGACAGGGGGCTACGAGCAGTACTTC. As protein: CASSKGTGGYEQYF.

This sequence joins TRBV5-1 and TRBJ2-4; 9 nucleotides match TRBD2. Per germline, CDR1 SGHRS and CDR2 YFSETQ. The CDR3 contains 18 residues. Losses at the gene ends were 0 bases for V and 7 bases for J; bases not matched to a gene: 14. The DNA of the CDR3 is TGCGCCAGCAGCTTGGGTTCCTGGACTAGCGACGGGGGGAACATTCAGTACTTC. This translates into CASSLGSWTSDGGNIQYF.

The chain links TRBV25-1 to TRBJ2-1; D remains ambiguous. The CDR3 is made up of 14 amino acids. Germline CDR1 reads MGHDK; CDR2 reads SYGVNS. V was trimmed by 5 bases and J by 8 bases, leaving 16 bases between them. The CDR3 DNA follows: TGTGCCAGCAGTTATTCGCGCCGAGGAGATGAGCAGTTCTTC. This translates into CASSYSRRGDEQFF. The full variable domain, rest sourced from reference TRBV25-1 and TRBJ2-1, is EADIYQTPRYLVIGTGKKITLECSQTMGHDKMYWYQQDPGMELHLIHYSYGVNSTEKGDLSSESTVSRIRTEHFPLTLESARPSHTSQYLCASSYSRRGDEQFFGPGTRLTVL.

Only a few counts were recorded for this clone. V gene TRBV11-2 combines with J gene TRBJ2-1; 9 bases map to TRBD2. The CDR3 length is 16 residues. The V gene's germline CDR1 is SGHAT and CDR2 FQNNGV. Trimming took 4 bases from V and 4 from J; bases not matched to a gene: 8. The CDR3 reads CASSSPRSGSYNEQFF. CDR3 in DNA: TGTGCCAGCAGCTCCCCACGTAGCGGGAGTTACAATGAGCAGTTCTTC.

Only a few counts were recorded for this clone. The rearrangement uses TRBV6-6 and TRBJ2-7, with TRBD1 matching 7 bases. Germline V CDR1 and CDR2: MNHNY, SVGAGI (reference sequence). This CDR3 contains 16 residues. With V trimmed by 4 bases and J by 5 bases, 14 bases remained unmatched. The chain's CDR3 is CASSLIREQGIHEQYF. The DNA of the CDR3 is TGTGCCAGCAGTTTAATAAGGGAACAGGGGATCCACGAGCAGTACTTC.

This chain uses TRBV21-1 with TRBJ2-2; the D segment call TRBD1 is taken from the table without a DNA check. TRBV21-1 corresponds to a pseudogene. The CDR3 contains 16 residues. DNA of the CDR3: TGTGCCAGCAGCAAAGTAGAACAGCAAACCACCGGGGAGCTGTTTTTT. Its translation is CASSKVEQQTTGELFF.

Only one count was recorded for this clone. The chain uses TRBV29-1 and TRBJ1-4; 8 bases are shared with TRBD1. Trimming cost V 3 bases and J 7 bases; bases outside gene matches: 4. This CDR3 region has 13 residues. From germline, CDR1 is SQVTM and CDR2 ANQGSEA. The CDR3 loop reads CSVDSGQGEKLFF. DNA for the CDR3: TGCAGCGTTGATTCCGGACAGGGTGAAAAACTGTTTTTT.

The genes are TRBV16 and TRBJ2-7; TRBD1 matches at 11 bases. Germline V lookup: CDR1 KGHSY, CDR2 FQNENV. V was clipped by 4 bases and J by 2 bases; unmatched bases: 7. The CDR3 has 16 residues. The CDR3 DNA sequence: TGTGCCAGCAGCCCAGTGGGGACAGGGGGGACCTACGAGCAGTACTTC. Translating gives CASSPVGTGGTYEQYF.

This clone has a handful of counts. V gene TRBV29-1 combines with J gene TRBJ2-7, with TRBD1 matching 11 bases. The junction had 8 bases not matched to a gene; V was cut back by 7 bases and J by 12 bases. There are 11 residues in the CDR3. CDR1 and CDR2 from the germline V gene are SQVTM and ANQGSEA. The CDR3 DNA follows: TGCAGCGACTGGACAGGGGGCAGTCTGTACTTC. This codes for CSDWTGGSLYF.

This clone was counted between two and nine times. The J gene is TRBJ1-4, the V gene TRBV5-4; unclear D gene. The CDR3 contains 13 residues. Germline V gives CDR1 SGHNT, CDR2 YYREEE (reference sequence). Trimming removed 10 bases from V and 7 bases from J, with 17 bases in between. This CDR3 is CAAGQPRSEKLFF. The DNA for the CDR3 is TGTGCCGCGGGTCAGCCCCGCAGTGAAAAACTGTTTTTT. Combining the CDR3 with reference TRBV5-4 and TRBJ1-4 gives the whole variable domain ETGVTQSPTHLIKTRGQQVTLRCSSQSGHNTVSWYQQALGQGPQFIFQYYREEENGRGNFPPRFSGLQFPNYSSELNVNALELDDSALYLCAAGQPRSEKLFFGSGTQLSVL.

The V gene is TRBV18, the J gene TRBJ2-2, with D unclear. The CDR3 extends over 16 amino acids. Looked up from germline, CDR1 is KGHSH and CDR2 is LQKENI. V shed 1 base and J shed 0 bases, with 9 bases lying between them. The CDR3 sequence: CASSPQSPANTGELFF. In DNA form, the CDR3 reads TGTGCCAGCTCACCACAATCCCCGGCGAACACCGGGGAGCTGTTTTTT.

This clone was seen a handful of times. The CDR3 spells CASSRRTSSTGELFF. Written as DNA, the CDR3 is TGTGCCAGCAGCCGCAGGACTAGCAGCACCGGGGAGCTGTTTTTT. The chain couples TRBV7-2 to TRBJ2-2, with 8 bases matching TRBD2. The J segment lost 4 bases and the V segment lost 5 bases, leaving 6 bases of the junction unmatched. CDR1 SGHTA and CDR2 FQGNSA come from the germline V gene. This CDR3 region has 15 residues.

This chain connects TRBV19 to TRBJ2-3; 7 nucleotides align to TRBD2. The CDR3 loop spans 13 amino acids. Per the germline V gene, CDR1 is LNHDA and CDR2 is SQIVND (reference sequence). V shed 11 bases, J shed 0 bases, and the junction held 5 bases outside the gene matches. This CDR3 is CAASGPSTDTQYF. Written as DNA, the CDR3 is TGTGCCGCTAGCGGCCCTAGCACAGATACGCAGTATTTT.